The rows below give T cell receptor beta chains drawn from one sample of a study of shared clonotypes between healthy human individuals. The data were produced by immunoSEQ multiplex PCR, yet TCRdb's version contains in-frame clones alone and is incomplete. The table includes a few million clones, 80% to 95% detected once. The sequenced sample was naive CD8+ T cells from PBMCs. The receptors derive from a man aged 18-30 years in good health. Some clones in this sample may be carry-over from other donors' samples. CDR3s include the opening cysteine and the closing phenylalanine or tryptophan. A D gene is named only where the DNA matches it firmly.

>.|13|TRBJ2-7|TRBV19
CASSPRGANEQYF
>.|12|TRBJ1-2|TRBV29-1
CSVETDNYGYTF
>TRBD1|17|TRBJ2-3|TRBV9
CASSDVPGQESTDTQYF
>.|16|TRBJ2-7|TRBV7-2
CASSLIGASTTYEQYF
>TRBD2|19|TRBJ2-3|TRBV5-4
CASSLTGTSNPGETDTQYF
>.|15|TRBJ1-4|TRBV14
CASSPGALAVEKLFF
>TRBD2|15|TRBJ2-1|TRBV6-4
CASSGLAGEYNEQFF
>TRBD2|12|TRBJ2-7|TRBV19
CASSIVGGEQYF
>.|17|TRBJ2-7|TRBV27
CASRNLPFGRFPFEQYF
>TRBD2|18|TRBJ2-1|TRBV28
CAGSLRTSGSLGGNEQFF
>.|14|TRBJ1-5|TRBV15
CATSSVAGLQPQHF
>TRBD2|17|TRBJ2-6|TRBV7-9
CASSLASGNSGANVLTF
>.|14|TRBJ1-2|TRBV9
CASSIGNSEGPVMF
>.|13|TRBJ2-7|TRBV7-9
CASSPPSSYEQYF